This is a list of T cell receptor beta chains from one sample in a study of monozygotic twins with inflammatory bowel disease. TCRdb re-called the 5' RACE reads; every CDR3 protein appears as one record, without DNA. This sample contains about 99,000 distinct CDR3 sequences. The sequenced material came from blood. These receptors all stem from a human donor with ulcerative colitis or Crohn's disease, or a healthy co-twin of an affected twin (not recorded which). Both conserved end residues are part of each CDR3. Fields, in order: V gene, J gene, CDR3 length, CDR3 protein.

TRBV5-1	TRBJ2-1	16	CASSLLMGGVSDEQFF
TRBV12-3/TRBV12-4	TRBJ1-5	14	CASRPGTGNQPQHF
TRBV20-1	TRBJ2-7	11	CSCSGGYEQYF
TRBV4-2	TRBJ1-2	16	CASSQARSGEGYGYTF
TRBV5-6	TRBJ2-7	15	CASSFTRDPGPEQYF
TRBV20-1	TRBJ2-5	16	CSAYSRLAGVQETQYF
TRBV19	TRBJ1-2	13	CASSIEKLQGYTF
TRBV7-2	TRBJ2-5	15	CASSLDRIGGETQYF
TRBV27	TRBJ2-1	17	CASSLGLGRGGSNEQFF
TRBV20-1	TRBJ2-5	11	CSATTGETQYF
TRBV29-1	TRBJ1-3	13	CSTATGVGNTIYF
TRBV12-3/TRBV12-4	TRBJ1-2	13	CASSSRDTYGYTF
TRBV7-2	TRBJ2-5	16	CASSLGGVGAQETQYF
TRBV12-3/TRBV12-4	TRBJ1-4	13	CASSTTGSEKLFF
TRBV4-3	TRBJ2-3	14	CASSRLAFTDTQYF
TRBV7-2	TRBJ2-3	13	CASSRGRTDTQYF